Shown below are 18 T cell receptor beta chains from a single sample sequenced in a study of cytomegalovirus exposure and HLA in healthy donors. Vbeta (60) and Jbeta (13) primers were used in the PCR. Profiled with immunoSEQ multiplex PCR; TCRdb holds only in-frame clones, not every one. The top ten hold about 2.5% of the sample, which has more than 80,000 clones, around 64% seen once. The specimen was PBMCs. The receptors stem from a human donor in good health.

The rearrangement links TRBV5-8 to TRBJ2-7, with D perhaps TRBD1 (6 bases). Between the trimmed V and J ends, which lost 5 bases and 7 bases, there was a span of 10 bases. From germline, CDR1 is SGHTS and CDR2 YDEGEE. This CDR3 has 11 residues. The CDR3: CASRIGGEQYF. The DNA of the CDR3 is TGTGCCAGCAGAATAGGGGGAGAGCAGTACTTC.

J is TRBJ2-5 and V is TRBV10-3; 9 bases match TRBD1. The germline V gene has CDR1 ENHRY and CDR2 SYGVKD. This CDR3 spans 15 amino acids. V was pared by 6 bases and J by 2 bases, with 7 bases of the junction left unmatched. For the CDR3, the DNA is TGTGCCATCAGAGCCGGGACAGGGCCACAAGAGACCCAGTACTTC. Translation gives CAIRAGTGPQETQYF.

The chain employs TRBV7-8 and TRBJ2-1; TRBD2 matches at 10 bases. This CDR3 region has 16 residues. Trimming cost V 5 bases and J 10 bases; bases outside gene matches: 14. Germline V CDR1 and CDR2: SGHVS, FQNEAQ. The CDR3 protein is CASSPRVASGGEEQFF. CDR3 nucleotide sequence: TGTGCCAGCAGCCCCCGAGTTGCGAGCGGGGGGGAAGAGCAGTTCTTC. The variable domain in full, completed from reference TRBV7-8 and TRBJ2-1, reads GAGVSQSPRYKVAKRGQDVALRCDPISGHVSLFWYQQALGQGPEFLTYFQNEAQLDKSGLPSDRFFAERPEGSVSTLKIQRTQQEDSAVYLCASSPRVASGGEEQFFGPGTRLTVL.

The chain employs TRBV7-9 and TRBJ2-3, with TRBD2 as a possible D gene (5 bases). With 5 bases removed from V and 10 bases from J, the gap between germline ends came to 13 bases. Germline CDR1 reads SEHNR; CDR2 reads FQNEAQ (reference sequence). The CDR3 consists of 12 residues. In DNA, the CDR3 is TGTGCCAGCAGCCAGGACTCCTATCCGCAGTATTTT. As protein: CASSQDSYPQYF.

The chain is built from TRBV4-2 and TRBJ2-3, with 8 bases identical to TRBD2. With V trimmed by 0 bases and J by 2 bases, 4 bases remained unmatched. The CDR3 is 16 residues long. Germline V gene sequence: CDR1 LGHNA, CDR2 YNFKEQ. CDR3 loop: CASSQDGGGSTDTQYF. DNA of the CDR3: TGTGCCAGCAGCCAAGACGGGGGGGGGTCCACAGATACGCAGTATTTT.

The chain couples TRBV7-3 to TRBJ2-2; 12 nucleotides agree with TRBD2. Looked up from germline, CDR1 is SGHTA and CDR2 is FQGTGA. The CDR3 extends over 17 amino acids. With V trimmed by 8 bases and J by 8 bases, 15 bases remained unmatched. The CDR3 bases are TGTGCCAGCTCCCCGGATAGACTAGCGGGGGAAGTGGGGGAGCTGTTTTTT. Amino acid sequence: CASSPDRLAGEVGELFF. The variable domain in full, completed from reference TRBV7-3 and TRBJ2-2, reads GAGVSQTPSNKVTEKGKYVELRCDPISGHTALYWYRQSLGQGPEFLIYFQGTGAADDSGLPNDRFFAVRPEGSVSTLKIQRTERGDSAVYLCASSPDRLAGEVGELFFGEGSRLTVL.

CDR3 DNA: TGTGCCAGCAGCCCCCGGCGGGGCCGGACTGAAGCTTTCTTT. It translates to CASSPRRGRTEAFF. The rearrangement links TRBV7-2 to TRBJ1-1; tentatively, D is TRBD1 (5 bases). There are 14 residues in the CDR3. Germline V lookup: CDR1 SGHTA, CDR2 FQGNSA. Trimming cost V 5 bases and J 5 bases, with 15 bases left between them.

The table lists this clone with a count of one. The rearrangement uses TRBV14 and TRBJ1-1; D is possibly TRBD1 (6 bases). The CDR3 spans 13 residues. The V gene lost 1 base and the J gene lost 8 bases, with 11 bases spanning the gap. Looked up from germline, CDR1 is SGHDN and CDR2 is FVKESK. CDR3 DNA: TGTGCCAGCAGCCAAGTTCCCAGGGGAGAAGCTTTCTTT. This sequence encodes CASSQVPRGEAFF. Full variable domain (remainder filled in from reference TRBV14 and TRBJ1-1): EAGVTQFPSHSVIEKGQTVTLRCDPISGHDNLYWYRRVMGKEIKFLLHFVKESKQDESGMPNNRFLAERTGGTYSTLKVQPAELEDSGVYFCASSQVPRGEAFFGQGTRLTVV.

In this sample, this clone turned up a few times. CDR3 DNA: TGTGCCAGCACCCGGTCAGGGCCAACTGAAGCTTTCTTT. It yields the protein CASTRSGPTEAFF. V and J are TRBV6-5 and TRBJ1-1, with D tentatively TRBD1 (5 bases). The CDR3 sequence is 13 residues long. V was shortened by 7 bases and J by 5 bases, with 14 bases between the two germline ends. Germline V gene data show CDR1 as MNHEY and CDR2 as SVGAGI.

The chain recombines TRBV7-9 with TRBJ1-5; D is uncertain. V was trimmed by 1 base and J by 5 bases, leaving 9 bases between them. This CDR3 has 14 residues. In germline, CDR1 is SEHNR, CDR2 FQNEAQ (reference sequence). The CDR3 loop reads CASSLDSGDQPQHF. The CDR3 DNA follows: TGTGCCAGCAGCTTAGATTCCGGGGATCAGCCCCAGCATTTT.

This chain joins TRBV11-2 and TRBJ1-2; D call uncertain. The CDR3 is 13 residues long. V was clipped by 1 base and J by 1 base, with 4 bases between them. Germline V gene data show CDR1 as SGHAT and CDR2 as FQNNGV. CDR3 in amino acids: CASSLGSNYGYTF. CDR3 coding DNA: TGTGCCAGCAGCTTAGGCAGTAACTATGGCTACACCTTC.

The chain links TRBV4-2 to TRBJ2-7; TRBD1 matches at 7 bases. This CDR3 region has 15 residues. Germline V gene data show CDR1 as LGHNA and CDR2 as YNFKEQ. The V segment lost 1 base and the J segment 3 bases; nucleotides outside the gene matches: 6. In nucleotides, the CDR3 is TGTGCCAGCAGCCAAGTTCGGACAGGTCGCTACGAGCAGTACTTC. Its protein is CASSQVRTGRYEQYF.

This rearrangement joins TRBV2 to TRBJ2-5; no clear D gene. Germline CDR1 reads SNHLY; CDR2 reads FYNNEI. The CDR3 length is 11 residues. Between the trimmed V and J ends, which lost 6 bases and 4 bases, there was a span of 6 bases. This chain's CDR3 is CASRLGETQYF. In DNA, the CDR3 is TGTGCCAGCAGGCTAGGAGAGACCCAGTACTTC. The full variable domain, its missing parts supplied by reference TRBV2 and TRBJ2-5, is EPEVTQTPSHQVTQMGQEVILRCVPISNHLYFYWYRQILGQKVEFLVSFYNNEISEKSEIFDDQFSVERPDGSNFTLKIRSTKLEDSAMYFCASRLGETQYFGPGTRLLVL.

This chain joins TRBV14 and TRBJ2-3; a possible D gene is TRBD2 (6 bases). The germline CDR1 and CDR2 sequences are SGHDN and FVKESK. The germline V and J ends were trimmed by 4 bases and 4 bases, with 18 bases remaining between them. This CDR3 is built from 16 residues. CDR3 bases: TGTGCCAGCAGCCTAAGGGTCCCGGGCGGGGCAGATACGCAGTATTTT. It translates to CASSLRVPGGADTQYF.

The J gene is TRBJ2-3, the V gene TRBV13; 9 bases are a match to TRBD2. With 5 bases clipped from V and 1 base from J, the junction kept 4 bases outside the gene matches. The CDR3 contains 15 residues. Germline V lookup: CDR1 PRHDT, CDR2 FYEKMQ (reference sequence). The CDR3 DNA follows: TGTGCCAGCAGCCCTTCTAGCGGGGGCACAGATACGCAGTATTTT. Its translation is CASSPSSGGTDTQYF.

In DNA form, the CDR3 reads TGTGCCAGCAGCCCTCAAAGCCGGACTAGCGGAACAGATACGCAGTATTTT. Encoded protein: CASSPQSRTSGTDTQYF. The genes are TRBV9 and TRBJ2-3, with 10 bases lining up with TRBD2. This CDR3 is 17 amino acids long. J lost 3 bases, V lost 4 bases, and 11 bases had no gene match. The germline gives CDR1 SGDLS, CDR2 YYNGEE.

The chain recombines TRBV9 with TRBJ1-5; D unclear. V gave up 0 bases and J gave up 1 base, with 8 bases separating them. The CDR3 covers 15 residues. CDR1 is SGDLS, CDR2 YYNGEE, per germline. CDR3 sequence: CASSVASGSNQPQHF. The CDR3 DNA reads TGTGCCAGCAGCGTAGCGTCCGGGAGCAATCAGCCCCAGCATTTT. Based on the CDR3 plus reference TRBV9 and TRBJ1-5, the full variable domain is DSGVTQTPKHLITATGQRVTLRCSPRSGDLSVYWYQQSLDQGLQFLIQYYNGEERAKGNILERFSAQQFPDLHSELNLSSLELGDSALYFCASSVASGSNQPQHFGDGTRLSIL.

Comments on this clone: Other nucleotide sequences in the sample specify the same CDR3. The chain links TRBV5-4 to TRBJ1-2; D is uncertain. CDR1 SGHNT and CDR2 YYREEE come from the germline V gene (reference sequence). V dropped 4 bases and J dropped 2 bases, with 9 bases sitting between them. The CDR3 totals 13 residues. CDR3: CASSPDSNYGYTF. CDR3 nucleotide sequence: TGTGCCAGCAGCCCCGACTCCAACTATGGCTACACCTTC.